One sample yielded the 9 T cell receptor beta chains listed below, sequenced in a study of T cells in Graves' hyperthyroidism and ophthalmopathy. The investigators amplified TCR beta CDR3 regions from RNA transcripts. Using the HTBI primer set, a first-round RT-PCR was run on the TCR CDR3. Using its own MiXCR run on the multiplex PCR reads, TCRdb lists one record per CDR3 protein. The sample includes about 620,000 distinct CDR3 sequences, around 15% of them seen just once. The sequenced material came from blood. Every receptor here comes from a young woman with Graves' hyperthyroidism.

This clonotype was observed at least ten times. The chain recombines TRBV7-9 with TRBJ2-7, with TRBD2 matching over 7 bases. The V gene end was trimmed by 4 bases and the J gene end by 6 bases; junction bases not matched to a gene: 9. The CDR3 covers 14 residues. From germline, CDR1 is SEHNR and CDR2 FQNEAQ (reference sequence). CDR3 sequence reads: CASSWEGRDGEQYF. CDR3 bases: TGTGCCAGCAGCTGGGAGGGCAGGGATGGCGAGCAGTACTTC.

Turning to this clonotype: This sequence may be a read error, since a much larger clone differs from it by one base. The CDR3 spells CASSLEQSYNEQFF. DNA of the CDR3: TGCGCCAGCAGCTTGGAACAGTCCTACAATGAGCAGTTCTTC. The rearrangement links TRBV5-1 to TRBJ2-1; no firm D call. The germline V and J ends were trimmed by 0 bases and 1 base, with 5 bases remaining between them. The CDR3 totals 14 residues. CDR1 SGHRS and CDR2 YFSETQ come from the germline V gene.

To note about this clonotype: One end of the junction does not line up with germline, which may come from a read error. V usage is TRBV6-9 and J usage is TRBJ1-1; maybe TRBD1 (6 bases). In germline, CDR1 is MNHGY, CDR2 SVAAGI. The length of the CDR3 is 17 residues. CDR3 sequence reads: CASSYPYRVGLDTEALF. Written as DNA, the CDR3 is TGTGCCAGCAGTTACCCGTACAGGGTTGGTTTGGACACTGAAGCTCTCTTT.

At least ten counts were recorded for this clonotype. The chain couples TRBV7-9 to TRBJ2-5; possible D gene TRBD2, 5 bases. The CDR3 has 14 residues. Between the trimmed V and J ends, which lost 0 bases and 5 bases, there was a span of 10 bases. From germline, CDR1 is SEHNR and CDR2 FQNEAQ (reference sequence). CDR3 sequence: CASSLAVRRETQYF. The CDR3 nucleotides are TGTGCCAGCAGCTTAGCGGTCCGGAGGGAGACCCAGTACTTC.

This clonotype was found many times. The CDR3 loop reads CASSLWGGDEQFF. Written as DNA, the CDR3 is TGTGCCAGCAGCTTATGGGGGGGGGATGAGCAGTTCTTC. This sequence joins TRBV7-8 and TRBJ2-1; the match to TRBD2 covers 7 bases. The germline V gene encodes CDR1 SGHVS and CDR2 FQNEAQ. The CDR3 loop spans 13 amino acids. J was trimmed by 8 bases and V by 2 bases; bases with no gene match: 3.

The chain has TRBV5-1 and TRBJ1-2, with D tentatively TRBD1 (5 bases). Germline V lookup: CDR1 SGHRS, CDR2 YFSETQ. CDR3 length: 17 residues. The ends were cut back, 3 bases at V and 2 bases at J, with 20 bases in the middle. Written as DNA, the CDR3 is TGCGCCAGCAGCTATGGGGCAGGCGCCACCCTAAACTATGGCTACACCTTC. It codes for CASSYGAGATLNYGYTF.

The CDR3 coding sequence is TGCGCCAGCAGCGATTCCGGGGCCCTTAACACCGGGGAGCTGTTTTTT. The encoded protein is CASSDSGALNTGELFF. The genes are TRBV5-1 and TRBJ2-2; D assignment may be TRBD1 or TRBD2 (5 bases each). Germline-derived CDR1 and CDR2 are SGHRS and YFSETQ. Trimming took 4 bases from V and 2 from J, leaving 15 bases between them. The CDR3 spans 16 residues.

In this sample, this clonotype turned up many times. The chain carries TRBV13 and TRBJ2-7, with D perhaps given as TRBD1 or TRBD2 (5 bases each). The CDR3 is 15 amino acids. CDR1 is PRHDT and CDR2 is FYEKMQ in the germline V gene (reference sequence). V gave up 7 bases and J gave up 0 bases, with 16 bases separating them. The CDR3 DNA is TGTGCCAGCACCCTATATGGGACCCGCTCCTACGAGCAGTACTTC. Protein: CASTLYGTRSYEQYF.

The gene calls are TRBV4-2 and TRBJ2-3; no reliable D call. Trimming stripped 1 base from V and 2 bases from J, with 10 bases between. Germline V CDR1 and CDR2: LGHNA, YNFKEQ. This CDR3 contains 15 residues. As DNA, the CDR3 is TGTGCCAGCAGCCAAGCCGAGGATCACACAGATACGCAGTATTTT. The encoded protein is CASSQAEDHTDTQYF.